This TCR beta chain originates from a study of blood T cell repertoires in COVID-19. The overall study: The origin of the acute and convalescent COVID-19 samples was the United States, Italy and Spain. Sample material is recorded as cDNA or gDNA derived from T cells, B-cell-depleted T cells, or PBMCs.

Those enrolled in Seattle joined during active infection and were followed longitudinally afterward. Per the authors' pipeline: Amplification of reference gene primers was used by the study to estimate nucleated cell counts. TCRdb's table, derived via immunoSEQ multiplex PCR, lists solely in-frame clones and lacks some. The D gene and trimming were derived from the DNA, and the V and J assignments and clone size from that table. Here the sample spans some 200,000 clones, roughly 80% being singletons. Germline CDR1 reads LNHNV; CDR2 reads YYDKDF (reference sequence). Trimming took 5 bases from V and 15 from J; bases not matched to a gene: 10. This CDR3 has 13 amino acids.

This chain joins TRBV15 and TRBJ2-1, with 10 bases aligning to TRBD2. This TCR derives from a woman in her 70s with COVID-19, enrolled during active disease. Material: peripheral blood. The CDR3 region is CATSGASGGLWFF. The CDR3 DNA sequence: TGTGCCACCAGCGGGGCTAGCGGGGGATTATGGTTCTTC. Together with reference TRBV15 and TRBJ2-1, the CDR3 gives the full variable domain: DAMVIQNPRYQVTQFGKPVTLSCSQTLNHNVMYWYQQKSSQAPKLLFHYYDKDFNNEADTPDNFQSRRPNTSFCFLDIRSPGLGDTAMYLCATSGASGGLWFFGPGTRLTVL.